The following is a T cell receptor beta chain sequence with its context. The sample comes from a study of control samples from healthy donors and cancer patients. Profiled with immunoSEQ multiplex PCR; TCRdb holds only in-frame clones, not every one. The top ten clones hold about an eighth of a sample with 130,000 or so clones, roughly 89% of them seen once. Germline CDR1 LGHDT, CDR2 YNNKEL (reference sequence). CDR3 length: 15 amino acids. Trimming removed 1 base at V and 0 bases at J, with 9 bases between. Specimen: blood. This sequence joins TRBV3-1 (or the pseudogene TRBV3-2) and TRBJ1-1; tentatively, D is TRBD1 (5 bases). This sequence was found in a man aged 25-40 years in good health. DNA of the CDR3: TGTGCCAGCAGCCAAGTAAGGGGCCTGAACACTGAAGCTTTCTTT. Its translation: CASSQVRGLNTEAFF.